A selection of T cell receptor beta chains follows, all from one sample in a study of T cell changes during pregnancy in multiple sclerosis. The table came from immunoSEQ multiplex PCR; TCRdb's copy has only in-frame clones and leaves some out. Among tens of thousands of clones listed, around 93% were seen once. The sequences come from CD4+ T cells from peripheral blood mononuclear cells, collected after pregnancy. The origin of the receptors is a female donor with multiple sclerosis, enrolled in a pregnancy study. Each CDR3 is given without its conserved first and last residue.

J | V | CDR3
TRBJ1-1 | TRBV4-3 | ASSQGAVGDTEAF
TRBJ1-2 | TRBV7-3 | ASSLLGHSGGYT
TRBJ2-5 | TRBV6-5 | ATRAGETQY
TRBJ1-1 | TRBV6-5 | ASSYPTGEAF
TRBJ2-7 | TRBV6-4 | ASSDPTLPWRGNYEQY
TRBJ2-3 | TRBV5-4 | ASSEPGRGWDTQY
TRBJ1-2 | TRBV4-3 | ASSQDPRGDYGYT
TRBJ1-2 | TRBV7-2 | ASSPRQRRGNYGYT
TRBJ1-2 | TRBV18 | ATSGGAQYGYT
TRBJ1-1 | TRBV6-6 | ASSYSQVNTEAF
TRBJ2-1 | TRBV2 | ASSEALAGHNEQF
TRBJ2-2 | TRBV19 | ASSNQGSGELF
TRBJ1-1 | TRBV29-1 | LTFAGTEAF
TRBJ2-2 | TRBV7-3 | ASSQRYKNTGELF
TRBJ1-2 | TRBV30 | ASRLGAPYGYT
TRBJ1-2 | TRBV7-9 | ASSFGRANYGYT
TRBJ2-3 | TRBV6-5 | ASSLTEEDTQY
TRBJ1-3 | TRBV9 | ASSPRGQEAGNTIY
TRBJ1-2 | TRBV19 | ASSRQAEANYGYT
TRBJ1-3 | TRBV6-5 | ASSGHGRSGNTIY
TRBJ1-2 | TRBV7-2 | ASSPSRDRLNYGYT
TRBJ2-3 | TRBV19 | ASSRLAGDTDTQY
TRBJ2-4 | TRBV19 | ASAAPGAKNIQY
TRBJ1-1 | TRBV4-3 | ASSDRDRGGFGTEAF
TRBJ2-5 | TRBV11-2 | ASSGHRDLSGQY
TRBJ1-2 | TRBV5-6 | ASSSPDREGYT
TRBJ1-1 | TRBV5-1 | ASSLRQGAEAF
TRBJ2-3 | TRBV19 | ASGFSTGTDTQY
TRBJ2-3 | TRBV4-2 | ASSGREQSSTDTQY
TRBJ2-2 | TRBV19 | ASRPGLNTGELF
TRBJ2-7 | TRBV6-5 | ASSEQGYEQY
TRBJ1-4 | TRBV19 | ASSTDRNLNEKLF
TRBJ2-3 | TRBV5-1 | ASWTSGARTDTQY
TRBJ2-7 | TRBV30 | AWGSGTPPSAQY
TRBJ2-1 | TRBV14 | ASSQALAGVEQF
TRBJ1-3 | TRBV14 | ASRKEPYSGNTIY
TRBJ2-2 | TRBV2 | ASSESRRNTGELF
TRBJ2-3 | TRBV11-1 | ASSLGGRTDTQY
TRBJ1-1 | TRBV20-1 | SAYRGAEAF
TRBJ1-3 | TRBV9 | ASSVSGAAGNTIY
TRBJ1-3 | TRBV7-2 | ASSLSGGSGNTIY
TRBJ1-4 | TRBV15 | ATSRDRTGAEKLF
TRBJ1-4 | TRBV10-3 | AIRGTGSEKLF
TRBJ2-5 | TRBV11-3 | ASSLGLAGGTQETQY
TRBJ2-1 | TRBV6-6 | ASSRLAGDDNEQF
TRBJ2-3 | TRBV6-6 | ASSYGTRGADTQY
TRBJ1-1 | TRBV7-6 | ASSQQGAEAF
TRBJ2-5 | TRBV5-6 | ASSLAGETQY
TRBJ1-3 | TRBV21-1 | ASSKGGVGRDTIY
TRBJ1-4 | TRBV18 | ASSPSRGSRGTNEKLF
TRBJ2-1 | TRBV7-8 | ASSFSGGEQF
TRBJ1-1 | TRBV10-3 | AISDSFTEAF
TRBJ2-2 | TRBV5-4 | ASSPVGHPTGELF